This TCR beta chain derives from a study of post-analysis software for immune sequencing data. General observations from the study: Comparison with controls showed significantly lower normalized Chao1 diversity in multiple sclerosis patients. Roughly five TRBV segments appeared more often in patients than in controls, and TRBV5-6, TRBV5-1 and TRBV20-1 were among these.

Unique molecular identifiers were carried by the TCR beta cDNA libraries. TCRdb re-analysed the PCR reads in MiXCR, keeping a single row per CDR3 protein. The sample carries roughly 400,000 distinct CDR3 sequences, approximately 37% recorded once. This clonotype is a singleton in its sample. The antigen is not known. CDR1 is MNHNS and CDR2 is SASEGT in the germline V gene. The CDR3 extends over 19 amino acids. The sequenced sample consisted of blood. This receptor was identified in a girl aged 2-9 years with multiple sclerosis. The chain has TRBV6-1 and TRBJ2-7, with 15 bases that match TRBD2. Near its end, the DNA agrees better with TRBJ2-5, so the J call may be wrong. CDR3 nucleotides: TGTGCCAGCAGTGGGACGCGGACTAGCGGGAGGGCCGCTGGAGAGACCCAGTACTTC. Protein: CASSGTRTSGRAAGETQYF.